What follows are 13 T cell receptor beta chains derived from one specimen sequenced in a study of identical twins. TCRdb re-called the 5' RACE reads with MiXCR, one entry per CDR3 protein. This table holds hundreds of thousands of distinct CDR3 sequences, 6.1% found once. The sample was naive T cells sorted from blood. These TCRs come from a man aged 18 to 30 in good health.

As regards this clonotype: A read error may be the cause here, since a much bigger clone is one base away. The conserved closing phenylalanine or tryptophan is absent in this CDR3, likely reflecting a read error. The chain joins TRBV10-3 to TRBJ2-3, with D perhaps TRBD2 (5 bases). Germline loops: CDR1 ENHRY, CDR2 SYGVKD. V lost 8 bases and J lost 2, with 11 bases in between. This CDR3 is built from 13 residues. The CDR3 bases are TGTGCCATCCTGGGCGGGTCCACAGATACGCAGTATTGT. Translating it yields CAILGGSTDTQYC.

This clonotype appeared many times. This chain links TRBV12-3 or TRBV12-4 with TRBJ1-2, with a possible D match to TRBD1 (5 bases). This CDR3 region has 14 residues. V lost 3 bases and J lost 4, with 12 bases in between. CDR3 sequence reads: CASSLGRDLYGYTF. The CDR3 DNA is TGTGCCAGCAGTTTGGGACGGGACCTCTATGGCTACACCTTC.

The CDR3: CASSLARFGYTF. The CDR3 nucleotides read TGTGCCAGCAGTTTGGCCAGGTTTGGCTACACCTTC. The chain employs TRBV12-3 or TRBV12-4 and TRBJ1-2; D gene ambiguous. V shed 3 bases and J shed 7 bases, with 9 bases lying between them. This CDR3 has 12 amino acids.

In this sample, this clonotype turned up many times. CDR3 loop: CASTPRDRGLRLEAFF. For the CDR3, the DNA is TGTGCCAGCACCCCGAGGGACAGGGGGCTTCGGTTAGAAGCTTTCTTT. This chain links TRBV12-3 or TRBV12-4 with TRBJ1-1; 12 bases line up with TRBD1. CDR3 length: 16 residues. The junction had 14 bases not matched to a gene; V was cut back by 7 bases and J by 8 bases.

This clonotype was seen repeatedly, ten times or more. V and J are TRBV29-1 and TRBJ2-3; no firm D call. V lost 4 bases and J 6 bases, leaving 5 bases between the germline ends. This CDR3 region has 10 residues. Germline V gives CDR1 SQVTM, CDR2 ANQGSEA. Here the CDR3 reads CSVGEDTQYF. Here the CDR3 DNA reads TGCAGCGTTGGTGAGGATACGCAGTATTTT.

This clonotype was seen at least ten times. The rearrangement joins TRBV20-1 to TRBJ2-7, with 10 bases that match TRBD1. V was pared by 1 base and J by 2 bases, with 2 bases of the junction left unmatched. The CDR3 loop spans 14 amino acids. The V gene's germline CDR1 is DFQATT and CDR2 SNEGSKA (reference sequence). As DNA, the CDR3 is TGCAGTGCTAGAGGGGACAGGGGAACCTACGAGCAGTACTTC. Translated: CSARGDRGTYEQYF.

This clonotype was seen at least ten times. V is TRBV12-3 or TRBV12-4 and J is TRBJ2-2, with a tentative D call TRBD1 (5 bases). The length of the CDR3 is 15 residues. Trimming left V 1 base short and J 7 bases short, with 13 bases between. The CDR3 spells CASSLEVGPGGELFF. As DNA, the CDR3 is TGTGCCAGCAGTTTAGAAGTGGGGCCGGGCGGGGAGCTGTTTTTT.

This clonotype has only a few counts. The chain employs TRBV9 and TRBJ1-2; no firm D call. V lost 0 bases to trimming and J lost 2 bases, with 11 bases between them. The CDR3 spans 15 residues. Germline assignment: CDR1 SGDLS and CDR2 YYNGEE. The CDR3 reads CASSVGQILNYGYTF. The CDR3 DNA is TGTGCCAGCAGCGTAGGGCAGATCTTAAACTATGGCTACACCTTC.

The rearrangement uses TRBV25-1 and TRBJ2-1; TRBD1 matches 7 bases. V lost 2 bases to trimming and J lost 5 bases; unmatched junction nucleotides: 6. This CDR3 has 15 residues. Germline V gives CDR1 MGHDK, CDR2 SYGVNS. The CDR3 region is CASSEGRTGDNEQFF. CDR3 bases: TGTGCCAGCAGTGAAGGCAGGACAGGCGACAATGAGCAGTTCTTC.

This clonotype was found a few times. The CDR3 sequence is CAWSGLAAHEQFF. As DNA, the CDR3 is TGTGCCTGGAGTGGACTAGCGGCCCATGAGCAGTTCTTC. V is TRBV30 and J is TRBJ2-1, with TRBD2 matching over 9 bases. The V gene's germline CDR1 is GTSNPN and CDR2 SVGIG (reference sequence). The CDR3 has 13 residues. V was clipped by 1 base and J by 8 bases; unmatched bases: 3.

This clonotype was detected ten times or more. The chain's CDR3 is CASSVGPSGHTGELFF. CDR3 bases: TGTGCCAGCAGCGTAGGCCCGAGTGGACACACCGGGGAGCTGTTTTTT. The chain joins TRBV9 to TRBJ2-2; D not certain. CDR3 length: 16 residues. The V and J ends lost 0 bases and 3 bases respectively, with 12 bases between them. CDR1 SGDLS and CDR2 YYNGEE come from the germline V gene.

In its sample, this clonotype was seen many times. The V and J genes are TRBV20-1 and TRBJ2-7, with D unresolved. This CDR3 spans 12 amino acids. Germline loops: CDR1 DFQATT, CDR2 SNEGSKA (reference sequence). V lost 2 bases and J lost 3, with 8 bases in between. The CDR3 region has the DNA TGCAGTGCTAGATTAGGGAACTACGAGCAGTACTTC. Translation: CSARLGNYEQYF.

This clonotype has ten or more counts. J is TRBJ2-2 and V is TRBV29-1; TRBD2 aligns across 9 bases. The germline CDR1 and CDR2 sequences are SQVTM and ANQGSEA. There are 15 residues in the CDR3. The junction had 6 bases not matched to a gene; V was cut back by 5 bases and J by 2 bases. The DNA of the CDR3 is TGCAGCGTTATATCAGCGGGAGGTAACACCGGGGAGCTGTTTTTT. Its protein is CSVISAGGNTGELFF.